This T cell receptor beta chain came from a study of shared clonotypes between healthy human individuals. Some clones are missing from TCRdb's copy, which holds only in-frame ones; the method was immunoSEQ multiplex PCR. Of about 680,000 clones listed, just over 90% were seen once; the top ten hold 24%. Comments on this clone: The germline gene is not matched at one end of the junction; a read error may be the cause.

The naive CD8 population came from CD45RO-negative cells selected for CCR7, without terminally differentiated effector memory CD45RA+ cells. This TCR derives from a man under 40 in good health. Sequenced material: naive CD8+ T cells sorted from blood.

The CDR3 reads CASTFWSGSIDTQYF. In DNA form, the CDR3 reads TGTGCCAGCACTTTTTGGAGCGGGAGCATAGATACGCAGTATTTT. V usage is TRBV6-5 and J usage is TRBJ2-3, with 8 bases matching TRBD2. The CDR3 is 15 amino acids. Germline CDR1 and CDR2: MNHEY and SVGAGI.